Sequencing of this TCR beta chain was carried out in a study of blood T cell repertoires in COVID-19. Overall study context: Donors in the United States, Italy and Spain gave samples during acute or convalescent COVID-19. PBMCs, B-cell-depleted T cells, or T cells provided the cDNA or gDNA that made up the material.

Germline assignment: CDR1 MNHEY and CDR2 SVGAGI. With 5 bases clipped from V and 10 bases from J, the junction kept 4 bases outside the gene matches. The CDR3 has 11 residues. In the study's own analysis: Estimated nucleated cell counts came from reference gene primer amplification. Assay used: immunoSEQ multiplex PCR; TCRdb lists only in-frame clones, some missing. That table supplies the V and J calls and clone size; D and trimming were determined from the DNA. The table has about 340,000 clones, about 86% seen once. Source material: peripheral blood. The gene calls are TRBV6-5 and TRBJ2-7; 8 bases match TRBD1. The TCR comes from a man aged 25-45 years with active or convalescent COVID-19. The CDR3 sequence is CASSTDRGQYF. The CDR3 coding sequence is TGTGCCAGCAGTACTGACAGGGGACAGTACTTC.